The entry below describes one TCR beta chain. V shed 3 bases and J 5 bases; nucleotides not matched to a gene: 4. There are 14 residues in the CDR3. Germline V gives CDR1 SGHVS, CDR2 FQNEAQ. These data are taken from a study of technical replicates of blood from a few donors. TCRdb's copy holds only in-frame clones and misses some; the assay was immunoSEQ multiplex PCR. The repertoire consists of 55,000 to 65,000 clones, with 80% to 95% occurring once and the leading ten covering approximately 4.2%. Sequenced sample: PBMCs. J is TRBJ2-5 and V is TRBV7-8, with TRBD2 matching 9 bases. The clonotype comes from a human donor in good health. Some clones in this sample may be carry-over from other donors' samples. CDR3 in DNA: TGTGCCAGCAGCTTGGGGAGCGGGGGGGAGACCCAGTACTTC. Translation gives CASSLGSGGETQYF. The full variable domain, completed using reference TRBV7-8 and TRBJ2-5, is GAGVSQSPRYKVAKRGQDVALRCDPISGHVSLFWYQQALGQGPEFLTYFQNEAQLDKSGLPSDRFFAERPEGSVSTLKIQRTQQEDSAVYLCASSLGSGGETQYFGPGTRLLVL.